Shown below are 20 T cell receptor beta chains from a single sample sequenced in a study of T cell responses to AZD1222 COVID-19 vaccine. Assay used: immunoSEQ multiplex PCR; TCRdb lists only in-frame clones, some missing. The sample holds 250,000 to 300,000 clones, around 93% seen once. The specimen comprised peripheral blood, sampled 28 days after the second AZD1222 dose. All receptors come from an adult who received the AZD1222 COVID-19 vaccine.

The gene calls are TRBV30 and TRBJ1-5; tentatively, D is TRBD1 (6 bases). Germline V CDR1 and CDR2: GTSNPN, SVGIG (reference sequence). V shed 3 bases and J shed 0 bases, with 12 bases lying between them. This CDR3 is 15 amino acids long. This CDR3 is CAWSSGAYSNQPQHF. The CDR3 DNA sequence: TGTGCCTGGAGCTCAGGGGCCTATAGCAATCAGCCCCAGCATTTT.

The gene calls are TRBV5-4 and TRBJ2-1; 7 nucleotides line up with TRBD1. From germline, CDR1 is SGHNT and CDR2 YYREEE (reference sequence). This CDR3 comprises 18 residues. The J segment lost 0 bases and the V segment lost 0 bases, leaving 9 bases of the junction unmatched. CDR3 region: CASSLVIGGPSSYNEQFF. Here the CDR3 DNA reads TGTGCCAGCAGCTTGGTGATAGGGGGCCCAAGCTCCTACAATGAGCAGTTCTTC.

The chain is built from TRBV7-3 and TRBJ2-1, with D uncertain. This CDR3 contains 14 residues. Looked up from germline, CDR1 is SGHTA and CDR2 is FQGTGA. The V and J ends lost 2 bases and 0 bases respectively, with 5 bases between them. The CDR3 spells CASSLLPSYNEQFF. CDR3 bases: TGTGCCAGCAGCTTATTGCCCTCCTACAATGAGCAGTTCTTC. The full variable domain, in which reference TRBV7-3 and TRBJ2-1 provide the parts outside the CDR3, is GAGVSQTPSNKVTEKGKYVELRCDPISGHTALYWYRQSLGQGPEFLIYFQGTGAADDSGLPNDRFFAVRPEGSVSTLKIQRTERGDSAVYLCASSLLPSYNEQFFGPGTRLTVL.

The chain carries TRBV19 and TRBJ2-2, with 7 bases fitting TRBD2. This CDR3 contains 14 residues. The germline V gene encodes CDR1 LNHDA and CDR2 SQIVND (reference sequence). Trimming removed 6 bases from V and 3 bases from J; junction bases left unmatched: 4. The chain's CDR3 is CASRRLADTGELFF. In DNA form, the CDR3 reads TGTGCCAGTAGGAGGCTAGCGGACACCGGGGAGCTGTTTTTT.

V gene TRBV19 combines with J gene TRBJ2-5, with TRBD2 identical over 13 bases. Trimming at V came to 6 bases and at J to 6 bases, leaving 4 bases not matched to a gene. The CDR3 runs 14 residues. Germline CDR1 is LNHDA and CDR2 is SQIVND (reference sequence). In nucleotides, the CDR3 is TGTGCCAGTAGACAGACTAGCGGGAGGAAGACCCAGTACTTC. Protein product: CASRQTSGRKTQYF.

The CDR3 sequence is CASSEGEDGYTF. The CDR3 bases are TGTGCCAGCAGCGAGGGGGAGGATGGCTACACCTTC. The chain has TRBV9 and TRBJ1-2; perhaps TRBD1 as D (6 bases). Trimming pared 3 bases from V and 6 bases from J, leaving 9 bases between. Germline lookup yields CDR1 SGDLS and CDR2 YYNGEE. The CDR3 covers 12 residues.

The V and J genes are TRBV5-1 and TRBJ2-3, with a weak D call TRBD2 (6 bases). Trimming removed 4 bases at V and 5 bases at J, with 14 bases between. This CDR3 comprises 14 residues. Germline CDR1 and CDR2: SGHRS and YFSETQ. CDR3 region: CASSLGDFRDTQYF. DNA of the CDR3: TGCGCCAGCAGCCTGGGGGACTTCAGAGATACGCAGTATTTT. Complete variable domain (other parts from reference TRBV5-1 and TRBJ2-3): KAGVTQTPRYLIKTRGQQVTLSCSPISGHRSVSWYQQTPGQGLQFLFEYFSETQRNKGNFPGRFSGRQFSNSRSEMNVSTLELGDSALYLCASSLGDFRDTQYFGPGTRLTVL.

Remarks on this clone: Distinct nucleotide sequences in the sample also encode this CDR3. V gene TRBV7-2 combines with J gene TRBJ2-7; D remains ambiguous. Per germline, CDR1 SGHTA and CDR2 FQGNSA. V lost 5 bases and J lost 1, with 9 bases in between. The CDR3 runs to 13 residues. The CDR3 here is CASSPLPSYEQYF. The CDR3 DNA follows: TGTGCCAGCAGCCCCCTCCCGTCCTACGAGCAGTACTTC.

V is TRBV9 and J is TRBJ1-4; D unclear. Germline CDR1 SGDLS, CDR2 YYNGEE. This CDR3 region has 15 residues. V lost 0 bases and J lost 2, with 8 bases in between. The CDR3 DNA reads TGTGCCAGCAGCGTAGAAGATAGGACTAATGAAAAACTGTTTTTT. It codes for CASSVEDRTNEKLFF.

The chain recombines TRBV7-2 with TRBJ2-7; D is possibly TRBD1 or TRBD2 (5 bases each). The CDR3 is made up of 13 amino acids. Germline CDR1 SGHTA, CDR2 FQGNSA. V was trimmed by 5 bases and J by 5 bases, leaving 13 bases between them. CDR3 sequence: CASSQGRINEQYF. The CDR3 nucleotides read TGTGCCAGCAGCCAGGGACGGATTAACGAGCAGTACTTC.

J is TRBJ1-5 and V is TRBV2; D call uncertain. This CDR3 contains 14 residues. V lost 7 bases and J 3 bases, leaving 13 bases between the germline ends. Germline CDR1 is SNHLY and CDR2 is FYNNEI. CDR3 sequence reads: CASMVQDDNQPQHF. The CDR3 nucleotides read TGTGCCAGCATGGTTCAGGACGACAATCAGCCCCAGCATTTT.

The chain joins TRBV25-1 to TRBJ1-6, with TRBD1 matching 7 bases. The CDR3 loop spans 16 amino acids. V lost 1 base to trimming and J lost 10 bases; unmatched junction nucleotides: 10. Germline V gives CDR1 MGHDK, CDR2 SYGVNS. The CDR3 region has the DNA TGTGCCAGCAGTGAATCACAGACAGGGAGACGATCACCCCTCCACTTT. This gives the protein CASSESQTGRRSPLHF.

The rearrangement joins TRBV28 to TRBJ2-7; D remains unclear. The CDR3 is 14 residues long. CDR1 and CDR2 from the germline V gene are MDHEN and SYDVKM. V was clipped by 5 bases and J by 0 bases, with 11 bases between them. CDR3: CASSATGRSYEQYF. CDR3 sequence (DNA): TGTGCCAGCAGTGCAACTGGACGCTCCTACGAGCAGTACTTC. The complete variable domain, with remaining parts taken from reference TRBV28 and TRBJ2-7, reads DVKVTQSSRYLVKRTGEKVFLECVQDMDHENMFWYRQDPGLGLRLIYFSYDVKMKEKGDIPEGYSVSREKKERFSLILESASTNQTSMYLCASSATGRSYEQYFGPGTRLTVT.

This CDR3 is CASSPSSNYGYTF. CDR3 sequence (DNA): TGTGCCAGCAGTCCAAGCTCTAACTATGGCTACACCTTC. V usage is TRBV27 and J usage is TRBJ1-2; D is uncertain. V lost 5 bases and J 0 bases, leaving 7 bases between the germline ends. Germline V CDR1 and CDR2: MNHEY, SMNVEV (reference sequence). The CDR3 length is 13 residues.

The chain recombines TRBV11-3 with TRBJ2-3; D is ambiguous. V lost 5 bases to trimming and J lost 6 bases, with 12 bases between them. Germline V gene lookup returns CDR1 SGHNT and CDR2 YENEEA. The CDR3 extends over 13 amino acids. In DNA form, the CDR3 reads TGTGCCAGCAGCCTCCCCCCTTTTGATACGCAGTATTTT. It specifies CASSLPPFDTQYF.

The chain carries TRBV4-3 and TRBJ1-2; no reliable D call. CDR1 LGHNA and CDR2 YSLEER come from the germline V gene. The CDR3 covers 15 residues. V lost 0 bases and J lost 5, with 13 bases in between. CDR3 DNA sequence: TGCGCCAGCAGCCAAGATTGGGGTTATCCTTATGGCTACACCTTC. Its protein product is CASSQDWGYPYGYTF.

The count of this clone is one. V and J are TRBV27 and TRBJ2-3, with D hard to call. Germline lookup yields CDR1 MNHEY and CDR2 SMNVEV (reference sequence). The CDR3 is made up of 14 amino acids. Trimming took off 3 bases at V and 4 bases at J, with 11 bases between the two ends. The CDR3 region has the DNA TGTGCCAGCAGTTTGAGGAAGAAGGCAGATACGCAGTATTTT. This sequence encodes CASSLRKKADTQYF.

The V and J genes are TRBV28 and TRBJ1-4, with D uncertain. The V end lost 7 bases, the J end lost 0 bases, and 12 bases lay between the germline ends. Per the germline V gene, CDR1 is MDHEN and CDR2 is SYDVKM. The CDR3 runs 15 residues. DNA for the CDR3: TGTGCCAGCATCAGACGGACTGCAACTAATGAAAAACTGTTTTTT. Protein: CASIRRTATNEKLFF.

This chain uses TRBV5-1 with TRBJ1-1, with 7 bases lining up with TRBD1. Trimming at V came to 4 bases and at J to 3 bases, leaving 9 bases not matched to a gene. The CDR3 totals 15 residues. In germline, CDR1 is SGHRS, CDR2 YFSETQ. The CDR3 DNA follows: TGCGCCAGCAGCCTAAACTCCGGGACAGACACTGAAGCTTTCTTT. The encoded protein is CASSLNSGTDTEAFF.

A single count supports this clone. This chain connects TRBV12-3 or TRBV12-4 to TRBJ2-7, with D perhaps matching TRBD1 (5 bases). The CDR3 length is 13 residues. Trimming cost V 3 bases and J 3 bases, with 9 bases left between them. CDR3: CASSLKGHYEQYF. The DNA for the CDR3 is TGTGCCAGCAGTTTGAAGGGGCACTACGAGCAGTACTTC.